This TCR beta chain was captured by sequencing in a study of blood T cells in healthy people across ages. Peripheral blood, around 9.4 milliliters per donor, was collected. Germline CDR1 and CDR2: DFQATT and SNEGSKA (reference sequence). The CDR3 runs to 15 residues. V was trimmed by 5 bases and J by 4 bases, leaving 15 bases between them. A second PCR of about 6 to 12 cycles used a sample-barcoded 5' primer and a J-beta primer mix. TCRdb re-called the 5' RACE reads through MiXCR, storing one row per CDR3 protein. The table records hundreds of thousands of distinct CDR3 sequences, around half of them present only once.

The sample was blood. The J gene is TRBJ2-6, the V gene TRBV20-1, with a possible D match to TRBD2 (5 bases). The sequence was collected from a woman aged 60-70 years in good health. DNA for the CDR3: TGCAGTGCTGCCGGACTTGGGAACGGGGCCAACGTCCTGACTTTC. Translated, it gives CSAAGLGNGANVLTF.